The 21 T cell receptor beta chains given below trace back to one sample, sequenced in a study of T cell changes during pregnancy in multiple sclerosis (dated by TCRdb to the late 2010s). Library method: the immunoSEQ multiplex PCR assay. The clones in this table, taken by TCRdb from immuneACCESS, are in-frame only. Not every clone is retained; where verified, under half of the shortfall comes from an unresolved V gene, and the cause of the rest is unknown. For this sample the table gives approximately 41,000 clones, of which 90% were detected only once. The leading ten clones occupy approximately 9.1% of the sample. The sample was CD8+ T cells from peripheral blood mononuclear cells, taken in the first trimester of pregnancy. The receptors derive from a female donor with multiple sclerosis, enrolled in a pregnancy study.

The chain has TRBV27 and TRBJ2-7, with 10 bases lining up with TRBD1. Trimming cost V 5 bases and J 2 bases; bases outside gene matches: 3. The CDR3 runs to 14 residues. Germline CDR1 and CDR2: MNHEY and SMNVEV (reference sequence). CDR3 coding DNA: TGTGCCAGCAGTATCGGACAGGGGGCCTACGAGCAGTACTTC. Protein sequence: CASSIGQGAYEQYF.

The chain is built from TRBV6-5 and TRBJ1-1, with TRBD1 matching over 8 bases. CDR1 and CDR2 from the germline V gene are MNHEY and SVGAGI. The CDR3 is 15 residues long. V lost 0 bases, J lost 1 base, and 1 base stayed unmatched. CDR3 coding DNA: TGTGCCAGCAGTTACTCCGGGACAGGGAACACTGAAGCTTTCTTT. Protein sequence: CASSYSGTGNTEAFF.

This clone was seen just once. The rearrangement joins TRBV4-3 to TRBJ2-2; D gene uncertain. Trimming shortened V by 0 bases and J by 5 bases, and 10 bases separated the two germline ends. Germline-derived CDR1 and CDR2 are LGHNA and YSLEER. CDR3 length equals 15 residues. CDR3 nucleotide sequence: TGCGCCAGCAGCCAAGATTCGTCCGGGACCGGGGAGCTGTTTTTT. This codes for CASSQDSSGTGELFF.

This chain joins TRBV6-5 and TRBJ2-7; TRBD2 agrees at 10 bases. Trimming removed 11 bases from V and 5 bases from J; junction bases left unmatched: 12. Germline V CDR1 and CDR2: MNHEY, SVGAGI. The CDR3 extends over 14 amino acids. CDR3 sequence reads: CAVSLAGERNEQYF. The CDR3 region has the DNA TGTGCCGTGTCGCTAGCGGGAGAAAGGAACGAGCAGTACTTC.

This clone has just a few counts. The chain recombines TRBV29-1 with TRBJ2-1, with 14 bases identical to TRBD2. The germline V gene encodes CDR1 SQVTM and CDR2 ANQGSEA. V lost 4 bases to trimming and J lost 1 base; unmatched junction nucleotides: 6. The CDR3 spans 17 residues. The CDR3 here is CSVGGTSGSESYNEQFF. CDR3 bases: TGCAGCGTTGGGGGGACTAGCGGGAGTGAGTCCTACAATGAGCAGTTCTTC.

The rearrangement joins TRBV6-5 to TRBJ1-2; tentative D call: TRBD1 (6 bases). Germline V gives CDR1 MNHEY, CDR2 SVGAGI. The V gene lost 5 bases and the J gene lost 0 bases, with 10 bases spanning the gap. CDR3 length: 14 residues. DNA for the CDR3: TGTGCCAGCAGTCGACAGGAAGCTAACTATGGCTACACCTTC. It encodes CASSRQEANYGYTF.

J is TRBJ2-7 and V is TRBV27; 14 bases are shared with TRBD2. The CDR3 runs 14 residues. The germline CDR1 and CDR2 sequences are MNHEY and SMNVEV (reference sequence). Losses at the gene ends were 4 bases for V and 11 bases for J; bases not matched to a gene: 7. The CDR3 loop reads CASSSGLAGDGEYF. CDR3 nucleotides: TGTGCCAGCAGTTCGGGACTAGCGGGAGACGGGGAGTACTTC.

The chain recombines TRBV7-2 with TRBJ2-7, with D unclear. CDR1 and CDR2 (germline): SGHTA, FQGNSA. This CDR3 contains 14 residues. The V gene lost 1 base and the J gene lost 2 bases, with 9 bases spanning the gap. CDR3 protein: CASSLGLDPYEQYF. CDR3 DNA: TGTGCCAGCAGCTTAGGGCTAGATCCCTACGAGCAGTACTTC.

The chain carries TRBV2 and TRBJ2-5; possibly TRBD2 for D (6 bases). V lost 3 bases and J 5 bases, leaving 19 bases between the germline ends. The CDR3 contains 16 residues. Germline CDR1 is SNHLY and CDR2 is FYNNEI. The CDR3 coding sequence is TGTGCCAGCAGTGAGGGTAGGGCGGGGTGGCGGGAGACCCAGTACTTC. Its translation: CASSEGRAGWRETQYF.

V and J are TRBV5-6 and TRBJ1-2; 7 bases match TRBD1. CDR1 and CDR2 from the germline V gene are SGHDT and YYEEEE. This CDR3 comprises 18 residues. After removal of 4 bases from V and 4 bases from J, the junction contained 19 bases not matched to a gene. The CDR3 DNA reads as TGTGCCAGCAGCCACTCCACAGGGGTGGGCTATCCCATCTATGGCTACACCTTC. Its translation is CASSHSTGVGYPIYGYTF. The variable domain in full, completed from reference TRBV5-6 and TRBJ1-2, reads DAGVTQSPTHLIKTRGQQVTLRCSPKSGHDTVSWYQQALGQGPQFIFQYYEEEERQRGNFPDRFSGHQFPNYSSELNVNALLLGDSALYLCASSHSTGVGYPIYGYTFGSGTRLTVV.

CDR3 coding DNA: TGTGCCAGCAGCCTCGCCCTAGGACAGGGGGTCGAGCAGTACTTC. It specifies CASSLALGQGVEQYF. The chain has TRBV14 and TRBJ2-7, with 10 bases matching TRBD1. J gave up 6 bases and V 4 bases, and 9 bases lay outside the gene matches. CDR3 length equals 15 residues. CDR1 SGHDN and CDR2 FVKESK come from the germline V gene.

The chain carries TRBV12-1 and TRBJ1-1; TRBD1, the table's D call, was not compared with the DNA. TRBV12-1 is marked as a pseudogene. The CDR3 totals 11 residues. CDR3 sequence reads: CASSFDRGAFF. In DNA form, the CDR3 reads TGTGCCAGCAGCTTTGACAGGGGAGCTTTCTTT.

The CDR3 region is CASSLESQGGNEQFF. The DNA of the CDR3 is TGTGCCAGCAGCTTAGAGTCACAGGGGGGCAATGAGCAGTTCTTC. This rearrangement joins TRBV11-3 to TRBJ2-1; 8 bases match TRBD1. Germline lookup yields CDR1 SGHNT and CDR2 YENEEA. This CDR3 contains 15 residues. V trimming: 0 bases; J trimming: 6 bases; junction bases outside the gene matches: 4.

This sequence joins TRBV2 and TRBJ2-7, with 7 nucleotides matching TRBD1. Germline CDR1 and CDR2: SNHLY and FYNNEI. V gave up 3 bases and J gave up 5 bases; unmatched junction bases: 7. The CDR3 sequence is 14 residues long. The CDR3 DNA reads as TGTGCCAGCAGTGATCTGACAGGGCAAGACGAGCAGTACTTC. Protein: CASSDLTGQDEQYF. The full variable domain, completed using reference TRBV2 and TRBJ2-7, is EPEVTQTPSHQVTQMGQEVILRCVPISNHLYFYWYRQILGQKVEFLVSFYNNEISEKSEIFDDQFSVERPDGSNFTLKIRSTKLEDSAMYFCASSDLTGQDEQYFGPGTRLTVT.

The V gene is TRBV5-4, the J gene TRBJ1-1; 7 bases are a match to TRBD1. J lost 2 bases, V lost 1 base, and 2 bases had no gene match. The CDR3 is 14 amino acids. Germline-derived CDR1 and CDR2 are SGHNT and YYREEE (reference sequence). The DNA of the CDR3 is TGTGCCAGCAGCTTGAGACAGGGAAACACTGAAGCTTTCTTT. This codes for CASSLRQGNTEAFF.

V is TRBV4-2 and J is TRBJ1-3; 10 bases are a match to TRBD1. This CDR3 has 19 residues. Germline CDR1 LGHNA, CDR2 YNFKEQ. V was clipped by 3 bases and J by 1 base; unmatched bases: 12. CDR3 loop: CASSHPTPGQGLSGNTIYF. DNA of the CDR3: TGTGCCAGCAGCCACCCAACTCCGGGACAGGGGCTATCTGGAAACACCATATATTTT.

The chain joins TRBV7-8 to TRBJ2-1; D gene uncertain. CDR1 SGHVS and CDR2 FQNEAQ come from the germline V gene. Trimming removed 0 bases at V and 7 bases at J, with 4 bases between. This CDR3 contains 12 residues. The CDR3 reads CASSLARNEQFF. CDR3 nucleotides: TGTGCCAGCAGCTTAGCGAGGAATGAGCAGTTCTTC.

J is TRBJ2-7 and V is TRBV6-1, with 7 bases that match TRBD1. CDR1 MNHNS and CDR2 SASEGT come from the germline V gene. The CDR3 is 13 amino acids. After removal of 10 bases from V and 4 bases from J, the junction contained 10 bases not matched to a gene. CDR3 in amino acids: CAIGTARGYEQYF. CDR3 DNA: TGTGCCATCGGGACAGCGAGGGGTTACGAGCAGTACTTC.

CDR3 nucleotides: TGCGCCAGCTCCACAGGGGGGGCCTACGAGCAGTACTTC. Encoded protein: CASSTGGAYEQYF. The chain carries TRBV5-1 and TRBJ2-7, with a possible D match to TRBD1 (8 bases). The V end was cut by 7 bases, the J end by 2 bases, with 13 bases between. CDR1 and CDR2 (germline): SGHRS, YFSETQ. The length of the CDR3 is 13 residues.

This clone was picked up one time. The V and J genes are TRBV30 and TRBJ2-2; 9 nucleotides agree with TRBD1. The CDR3 spans 13 residues. Germline CDR1 GTSNPN, CDR2 SVGIG (reference sequence). V gave up 2 bases and J gave up 8 bases; unmatched junction bases: 3. Written as DNA, the CDR3 is TGTGCCTGGAGTTTACAGGGGGCTGGGGAGCTGTTTTTT. This encodes CAWSLQGAGELFF.

The V gene is TRBV19, the J gene TRBJ2-1; possible D gene TRBD2, 6 bases. Between the trimmed V and J ends, which lost 7 bases and 4 bases, there was a span of 17 bases. The germline CDR1 and CDR2 sequences are LNHDA and SQIVND (reference sequence). The CDR3 is 15 residues long. CDR3 DNA sequence: TGTGCCAGTACTGCGGCGGGGAGTTATTACAATGAGCAGTTCTTC. This translates into CASTAAGSYYNEQFF.